This paragraph covers one T cell receptor beta chain sequence. V shed 6 bases and J 3 bases; nucleotides not matched to a gene: 4. Germline-derived CDR1 and CDR2 are LGHNT and FRNRAP. The CDR3 totals 13 residues. The data originate from a study of blood T cell repertoires in COVID-19. Study overall: Sites in the United States, Italy and Spain provided acute and convalescent COVID-19 samples.

Profiled with immunoSEQ multiplex PCR; TCRdb holds only in-frame clones, not every one. The sample contains 100,000 to 150,000 clones, around 86% of which appear only once. This chain links TRBV12-5 with TRBJ1-1; 7 bases agree with TRBD1. Sequencing was performed on peripheral blood. This receptor was taken from a man in his forties or fifties with acute or convalescent COVID-19. The CDR3 loop reads CASGKGQYTEAFF. The CDR3 DNA is TGTGCTAGTGGGAAGGGACAGTACACTGAAGCTTTCTTT.